A selection of T cell receptor beta chains follows, all from one sample in a study of post-analysis software for immune sequencing data. TCRdb called the PCR reads again in MiXCR, with one record for every CDR3 protein. The table lists about 770,000 distinct CDR3 sequences, under 60% of them singletons, with 4.9% in the top ten. The sample consisted of blood. These TCRs come from a girl between 5 and 17 years old with multiple sclerosis. Each CDR3 is given without its conserved first and last residue. Each record gives: J gene, V gene, CDR3 protein.

j_call: TRBJ1-5; v_call: TRBV12-3/TRBV12-4; cdr3_aa: ASSQDTGGNQPQH
j_call: TRBJ2-3; v_call: TRBV5-1; cdr3_aa: ASSLRAGSPTDTQY
j_call: TRBJ2-1; v_call: TRBV29-1; cdr3_aa: SVEGQVTSGRFNEQF
j_call: TRBJ1-2; v_call: TRBV7-2; cdr3_aa: ASSPWGADYGYT
j_call: TRBJ2-1; v_call: TRBV4-3; cdr3_aa: ASSQVAAGDYNEQF
j_call: TRBJ2-3; v_call: TRBV28; cdr3_aa: ASSPSLAGGPLLQY
j_call: TRBJ1-1; v_call: TRBV5-1; cdr3_aa: ASRPTGVVTEAF
j_call: TRBJ1-2; v_call: TRBV5-1; cdr3_aa: ASSLEGTSPSNYGYT
j_call: TRBJ2-1; v_call: TRBV4-3; cdr3_aa: ASSRSWTGNNEQF
j_call: TRBJ2-5; v_call: TRBV14; cdr3_aa: ASSQERRPGGEQY
j_call: TRBJ2-3; v_call: TRBV21-1; cdr3_aa: ASNRGLAGATDTQY
j_call: TRBJ1-2; v_call: TRBV12-3/TRBV12-4; cdr3_aa: ASSFTLDREYVDGYT
j_call: TRBJ2-3; v_call: TRBV5-1; cdr3_aa: ASSPFYYDSNTDTQY
j_call: TRBJ2-3; v_call: TRBV5-1; cdr3_aa: ASSPGLAVRGTQY
j_call: TRBJ2-7; v_call: TRBV2; cdr3_aa: ASSEERVGASYEQY
j_call: TRBJ2-1; v_call: TRBV28; cdr3_aa: ASSPRLAPNEQF
j_call: TRBJ2-1; v_call: TRBV7-9; cdr3_aa: ASSGAGVSYNEQF
j_call: TRBJ2-3; v_call: TRBV20-1; cdr3_aa: SAKGGLSTDTQY
j_call: TRBJ2-5; v_call: TRBV20-1; cdr3_aa: SARDPEATQETQY
j_call: TRBJ2-1; v_call: TRBV12-3/TRBV12-4; cdr3_aa: ASRPGTSGSRQF
j_call: TRBJ2-3; v_call: TRBV20-1; cdr3_aa: SARDSRTDTQY
j_call: TRBJ2-5; v_call: TRBV29-1; cdr3_aa: SVFSATETQY
j_call: TRBJ2-3; v_call: TRBV5-1; cdr3_aa: ASSLWPGDTQY
j_call: TRBJ2-1; v_call: TRBV5-1; cdr3_aa: ASSLDLAGHSYNEQF
j_call: TRBJ2-1; v_call: TRBV7-2; cdr3_aa: ASSRIIGTSGLYNEQF
j_call: TRBJ2-3; v_call: TRBV28; cdr3_aa: ATRDGSTDTQY
j_call: TRBJ2-1; v_call: TRBV5-1; cdr3_aa: ASSEVAGRVRNEQF
j_call: TRBJ2-5; v_call: TRBV5-1; cdr3_aa: ASSRSGIQETQY
j_call: TRBJ2-7; v_call: TRBV29-1; cdr3_aa: SPGTDSSYEQY
j_call: TRBJ1-2; v_call: TRBV20-1; cdr3_aa: SARDYGYT
j_call: TRBJ1-2; v_call: TRBV18; cdr3_aa: ASSPGLGQGDGYT
j_call: TRBJ2-3; v_call: TRBV9; cdr3_aa: TSSAGLAADTQY
j_call: TRBJ1-5; v_call: TRBV28; cdr3_aa: ASSRTTLSNQPQH
j_call: TRBJ1-2; v_call: TRBV9; cdr3_aa: ASRQATYGYT
j_call: -; v_call: TRBV20-1; cdr3_aa: SAREGSGRAGYNEQY
j_call: TRBJ2-3; v_call: TRBV4-3; cdr3_aa: ASSQERLTDTQY
j_call: TRBJ2-5; v_call: TRBV13; cdr3_aa: ASSLTPDGWQETQY
j_call: TRBJ2-3; v_call: TRBV14; cdr3_aa: ASSQGALAGSTDTQY
j_call: TRBJ1-6; v_call: TRBV20-1; cdr3_aa: SANRDRGYNSPLH
j_call: TRBJ2-1; v_call: TRBV5-1; cdr3_aa: ASRELAGLSSYNEQF
j_call: TRBJ2-1; v_call: TRBV3-1; cdr3_aa: ASSQVPRTGAQF
j_call: TRBJ2-1; v_call: TRBV13; cdr3_aa: ASSRLLAGTEQF
j_call: TRBJ2-1; v_call: TRBV29-1; cdr3_aa: SGRGGRNEQF
j_call: TRBJ2-7; v_call: TRBV2; cdr3_aa: ASSPGTGSDEQY
j_call: TRBJ2-1; v_call: TRBV12-3/TRBV12-4; cdr3_aa: ASRAGPTTYNEQF
j_call: TRBJ2-7; v_call: TRBV5-1; cdr3_aa: ASSLGLAGGDEQY
j_call: TRBJ2-3; v_call: TRBV11-2; cdr3_aa: ASSRRTSGSVTDTQY
j_call: TRBJ2-4; v_call: TRBV7-9; cdr3_aa: ASSADTGLQGAKNIQY
j_call: TRBJ1-2; v_call: TRBV10-2; cdr3_aa: ASSSDTSYGYT